This T cell receptor (beta chain) was identified during a study of T cell changes during pregnancy in multiple sclerosis. This CDR3 spans 15 amino acids. Germline-derived CDR1 and CDR2 are SGHAT and FQNNGV. Trimming removed 5 bases from V and 7 bases from J; junction bases left unmatched: 10. Clones were sequenced by immunoSEQ multiplex PCR, and TCRdb holds only the in-frame ones, with some missing. The repertoire consists of under 95,000 clones, with 94% occurring once and the leading ten covering around 0.91%. The clonotype was recovered from a female donor in good health, enrolled as a control in a pregnancy study. The sample consisted of peripheral blood, taken in the second trimester of pregnancy. The chain recombines TRBV11-2 with TRBJ2-5; 10 bases match TRBD2. The CDR3 spells CASSPNSGRVGTQYF. In DNA form, the CDR3 reads TGTGCCAGCAGCCCAAACAGCGGGAGGGTTGGGACCCAGTACTTC.